This TCR beta chain comes out of a study of blood T cell repertoires in COVID-19. As for the study in general: Sites across the United States, Italy and Spain contributed samples from acute and convalescent COVID-19. Sources were T cells, B-cell-depleted T cells, or PBMCs; the material itself was cDNA or gDNA.

Original processing notes: The assay estimated nucleated cells by amplifying reference gene primers. Clones were sequenced by immunoSEQ multiplex PCR, and TCRdb holds only the in-frame ones, with some missing. For V, J and clone size, that table is used; D and trimming come from the DNA. The sample has approximately 150,000 clones; approximately 84% are singletons. The V gene end was trimmed by 1 base and the J gene end by 3 bases; junction bases not matched to a gene: 1. The CDR3 spans 15 residues. Germline V gene sequence: CDR1 MGHDK, CDR2 SYGVNS. This sequence originates from a man aged 65-85 years with active or convalescent COVID-19. The chain couples TRBV25-1 to TRBJ1-3, with 9 nucleotides matching TRBD1. Material: peripheral blood. CDR3 nucleotide sequence: TGTGCCAGCAGTGAATTGGGACAGGGTGGAAACACCATATATTTT. It codes for CASSELGQGGNTIYF.